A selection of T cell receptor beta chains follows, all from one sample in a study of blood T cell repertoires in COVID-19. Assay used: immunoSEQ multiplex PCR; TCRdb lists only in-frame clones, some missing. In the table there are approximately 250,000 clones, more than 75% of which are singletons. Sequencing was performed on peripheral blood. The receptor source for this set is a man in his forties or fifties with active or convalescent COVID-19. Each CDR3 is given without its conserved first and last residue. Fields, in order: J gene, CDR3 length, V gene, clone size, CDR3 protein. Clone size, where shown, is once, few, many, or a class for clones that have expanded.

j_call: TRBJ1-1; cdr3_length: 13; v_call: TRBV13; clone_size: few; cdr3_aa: ASSSIDGVNTEAF
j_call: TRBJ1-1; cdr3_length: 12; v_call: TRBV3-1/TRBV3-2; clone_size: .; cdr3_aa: ASSQATGDTEAF
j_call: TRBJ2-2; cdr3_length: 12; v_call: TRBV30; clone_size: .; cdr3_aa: AWTKTGSAGELF
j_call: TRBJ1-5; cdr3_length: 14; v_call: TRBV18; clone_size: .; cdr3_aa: ASSLIRAGGSEPQH
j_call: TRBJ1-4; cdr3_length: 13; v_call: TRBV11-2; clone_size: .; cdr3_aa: ASSLVGATNEKLF
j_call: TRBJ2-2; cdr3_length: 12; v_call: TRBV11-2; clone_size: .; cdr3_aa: ASSLNRQGGELF
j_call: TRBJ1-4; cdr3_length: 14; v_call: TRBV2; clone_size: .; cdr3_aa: ASRTFGQGHNEKLF
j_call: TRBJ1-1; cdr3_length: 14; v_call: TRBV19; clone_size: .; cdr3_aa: ASSRRERVGNTEAF
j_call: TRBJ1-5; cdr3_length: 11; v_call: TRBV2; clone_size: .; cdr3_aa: ASSQGSNQPQH
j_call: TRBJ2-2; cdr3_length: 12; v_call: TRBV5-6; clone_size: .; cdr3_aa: ASSLEEGRGSLF